The clone carrying this T cell receptor beta chain is called medium-sized (0.01 to 0.1%) based on its frequency. Its antigen is unidentified. About 39,000 genome equivalents of blood DNA were amplified for TRB. These data originate in a study of T cell clusters in autoimmune cytopenias. Study findings and constraints: Comparing secondary cytopenia with chronic lymphocytic leukemia showed no cluster-lack signature, apparently masked by lymphoma repertoire. No experiment has yet validated the function of the T cell clusters defined in silico.

One tube held mixed TRB-A and TRB-B primer pools for touch-down PCR. Reprocessing the multiplex PCR reads, TCRdb reports a single entry for every CDR3 protein and omits DNA. The sample is made up of approximately 8,800 distinct CDR3 sequences, and the top ten hold around 4.1% of it. The CDR3 has 13 amino acids. The sequence derives from a human donor with an autoimmune cytopenia or autoimmune hepatitis (not recorded which). The chain has TRBV12-3 or TRBV12-4 and TRBJ1-4; TCRdb's D call of TRBD1 is untestable without DNA. Material for sequencing was peripheral blood. This CDR3 reads CASSFGTDRKLFF.